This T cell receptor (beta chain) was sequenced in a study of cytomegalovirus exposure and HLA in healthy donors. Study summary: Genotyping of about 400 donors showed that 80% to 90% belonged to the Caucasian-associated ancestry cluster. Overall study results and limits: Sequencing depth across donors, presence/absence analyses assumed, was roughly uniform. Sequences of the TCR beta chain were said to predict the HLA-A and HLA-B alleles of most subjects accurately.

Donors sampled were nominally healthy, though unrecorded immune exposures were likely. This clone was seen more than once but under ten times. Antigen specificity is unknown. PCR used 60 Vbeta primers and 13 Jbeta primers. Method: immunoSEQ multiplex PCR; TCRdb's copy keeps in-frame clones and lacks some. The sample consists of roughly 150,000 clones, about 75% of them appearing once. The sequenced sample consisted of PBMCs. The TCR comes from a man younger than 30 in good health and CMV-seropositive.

This chain's CDR3 is CASSERASAYNEQFF. CDR3 nucleotide sequence: TGTGCCAGCAGTGAAAGGGCTAGCGCGTACAATGAGCAGTTCTTC. V and J are TRBV6-1 and TRBJ2-1; perhaps TRBD2 as D (6 bases). The V and J ends lost 2 bases and 4 bases respectively, with 12 bases between them. The CDR3 has 15 residues. The germline gives CDR1 MNHNS, CDR2 SASEGT.